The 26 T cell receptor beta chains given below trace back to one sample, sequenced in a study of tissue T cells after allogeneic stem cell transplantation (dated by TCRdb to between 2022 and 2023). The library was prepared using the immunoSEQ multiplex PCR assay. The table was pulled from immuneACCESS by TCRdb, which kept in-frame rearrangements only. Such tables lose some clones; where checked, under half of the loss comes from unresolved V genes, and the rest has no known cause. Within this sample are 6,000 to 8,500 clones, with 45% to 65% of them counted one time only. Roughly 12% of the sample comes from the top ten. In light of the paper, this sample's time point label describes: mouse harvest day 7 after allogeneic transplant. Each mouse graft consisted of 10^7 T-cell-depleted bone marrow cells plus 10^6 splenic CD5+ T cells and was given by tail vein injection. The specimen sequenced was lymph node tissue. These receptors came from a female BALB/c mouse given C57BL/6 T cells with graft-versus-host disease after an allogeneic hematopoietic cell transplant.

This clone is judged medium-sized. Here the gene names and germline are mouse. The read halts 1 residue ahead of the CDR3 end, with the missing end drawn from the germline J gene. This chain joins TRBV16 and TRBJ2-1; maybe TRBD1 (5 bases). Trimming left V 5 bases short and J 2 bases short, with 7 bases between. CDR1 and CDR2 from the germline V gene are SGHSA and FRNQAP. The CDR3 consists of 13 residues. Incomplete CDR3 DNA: TGTGCAAGCAGCCTAGGGGACTATGCTGAGCAGTTC. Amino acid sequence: CASSLGDYAEQF. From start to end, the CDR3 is CASSLGDYAEQFF.

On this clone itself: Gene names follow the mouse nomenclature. CDR3 DNA, as far as it was read: TGTGCCAGCAGCTTCGGGACAACTAGTGCAGAAACGCTGTAT. The encoded protein is CASSFGTTSAETLY. The full CDR3 reads CASSFGTTSAETLYF. V is TRBV3 and J is TRBJ2-3; D may be TRBD1 (6 bases). The read comes to an end 1 residue before the CDR3 does, leaving the germline J gene to fill in the end. The CDR3 has 15 residues. Between the trimmed V and J ends, which lost 3 bases and 0 bases, there was a span of 10 bases. The germline CDR1 and CDR2 sequences are SNHLY and FYNGKV (reference sequence).

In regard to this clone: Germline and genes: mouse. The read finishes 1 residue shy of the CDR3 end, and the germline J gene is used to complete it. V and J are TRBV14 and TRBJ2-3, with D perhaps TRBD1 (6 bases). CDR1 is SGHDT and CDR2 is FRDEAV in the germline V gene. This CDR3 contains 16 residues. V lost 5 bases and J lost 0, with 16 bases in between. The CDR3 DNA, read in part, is TGTGCCAGCAGCCCCGGGACAAATCCTAGTGCAGAAACGCTGTAT. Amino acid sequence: CASSPGTNPSAETLY. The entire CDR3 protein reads CASSPGTNPSAETLYF.

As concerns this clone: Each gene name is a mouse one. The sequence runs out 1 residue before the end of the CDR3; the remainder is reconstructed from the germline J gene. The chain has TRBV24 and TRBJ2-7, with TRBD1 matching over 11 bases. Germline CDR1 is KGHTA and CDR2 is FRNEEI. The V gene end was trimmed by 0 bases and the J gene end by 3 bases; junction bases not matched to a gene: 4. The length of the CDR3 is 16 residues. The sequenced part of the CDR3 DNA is TGTGCCAGCAGTCTGTATACGGGACAGGGGGGCTATGAACAGTAC. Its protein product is CASSLYTGQGGYEQY. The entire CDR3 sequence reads CASSLYTGQGGYEQYF.

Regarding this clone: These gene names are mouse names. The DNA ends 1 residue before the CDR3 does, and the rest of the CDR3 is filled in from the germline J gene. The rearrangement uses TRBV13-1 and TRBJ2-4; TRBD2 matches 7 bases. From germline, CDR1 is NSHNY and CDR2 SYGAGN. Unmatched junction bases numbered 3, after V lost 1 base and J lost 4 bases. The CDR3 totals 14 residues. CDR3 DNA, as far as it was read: TGTGCCAGCAGTGATATCCTGGGGGAAAACACCTTGTAC. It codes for CASSDILGENTLY. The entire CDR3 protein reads CASSDILGENTLYF.

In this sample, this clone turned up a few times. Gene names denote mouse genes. CDR3 sequence: CASKRNSGNTLYF. The part of the CDR3 DNA that was read is TGTGCTAGCAAAAGGAATTCTGGAAATACGCTCTAT. The chain recombines TRBV29 with TRBJ1-3, with D uncertain. The CDR3 end falls 1 residue outside the read, so it is completed with the germline J gene. This CDR3 spans 13 amino acids. The germline gives CDR1 MSHET, CDR2 SYDVDS. V was cut by 7 bases and J by 0 bases, with 7 bases left in between. The whole variable domain, remainder taken from reference TRBV29 and TRBJ1-3, is DMKVTQMPRYLIKRMGENVLLECGQDMSHETMYWYRQDPGLGLQLIYISYDVDSNSEGDIPKGYRVSRKKREHFSLILDSAKTNQTSVYFCASKRNSGNTLYFGEGSRLIVV.

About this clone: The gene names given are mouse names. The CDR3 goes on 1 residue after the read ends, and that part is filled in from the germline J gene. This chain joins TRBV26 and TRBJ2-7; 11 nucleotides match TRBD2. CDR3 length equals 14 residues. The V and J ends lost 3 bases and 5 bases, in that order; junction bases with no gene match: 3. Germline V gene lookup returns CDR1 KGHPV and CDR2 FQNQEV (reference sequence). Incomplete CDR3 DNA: TGTGCCAGCAGTCTTTGGACTGGGGGGAATGAACAGTAC. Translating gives CASSLWTGGNEQY. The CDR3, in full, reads CASSLWTGGNEQYF.

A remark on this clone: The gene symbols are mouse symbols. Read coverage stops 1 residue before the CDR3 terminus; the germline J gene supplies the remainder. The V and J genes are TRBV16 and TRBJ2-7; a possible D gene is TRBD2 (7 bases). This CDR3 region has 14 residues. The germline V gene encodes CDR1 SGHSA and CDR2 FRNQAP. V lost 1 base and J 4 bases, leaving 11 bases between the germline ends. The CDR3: CASSLGGGRYEQYF. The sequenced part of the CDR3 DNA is TGTGCAAGCAGCTTAGGCGGGGGGCGATATGAACAGTAC.

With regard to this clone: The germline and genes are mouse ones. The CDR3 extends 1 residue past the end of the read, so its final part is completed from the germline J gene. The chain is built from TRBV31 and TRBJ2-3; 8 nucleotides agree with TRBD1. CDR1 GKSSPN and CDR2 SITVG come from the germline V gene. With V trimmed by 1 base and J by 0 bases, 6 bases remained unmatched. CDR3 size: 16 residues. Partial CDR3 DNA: TGTGCCTGGAGTCGTCAGGGGGCGCGAAGTGCAGAAACGCTGTAT. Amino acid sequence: CAWSRQGARSAETLY. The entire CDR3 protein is CAWSRQGARSAETLYF. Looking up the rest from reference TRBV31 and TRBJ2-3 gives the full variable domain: AQTIHQWPVAEIKAVGSPLSLGCTIKGKSSPNLYWYWQATGGTLQQLFYSITVGQVESVVQLNLSASRPKDDQFILSTEKLLLSHSGFYLCAWSRQGARSAETLYFGSGTRLTVL.

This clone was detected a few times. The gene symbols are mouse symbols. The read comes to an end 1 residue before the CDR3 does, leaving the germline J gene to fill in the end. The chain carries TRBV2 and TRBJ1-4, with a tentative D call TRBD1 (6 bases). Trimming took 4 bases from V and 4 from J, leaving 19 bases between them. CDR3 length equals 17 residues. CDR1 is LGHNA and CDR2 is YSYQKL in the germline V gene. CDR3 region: CASSRSLQGRVNERLFF. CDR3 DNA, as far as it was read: TGTGCCAGCAGCCGATCCCTTCAGGGGAGGGTCAACGAAAGATTATTT.

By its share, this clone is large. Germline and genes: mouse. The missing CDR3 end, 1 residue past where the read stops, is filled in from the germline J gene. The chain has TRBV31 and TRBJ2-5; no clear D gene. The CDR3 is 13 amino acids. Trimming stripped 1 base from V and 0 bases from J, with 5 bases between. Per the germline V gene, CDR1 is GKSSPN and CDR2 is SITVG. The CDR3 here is CAWSPNNQDTQYF. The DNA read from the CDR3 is TGTGCCTGGAGTCCCAATAACCAAGACACCCAGTAC.

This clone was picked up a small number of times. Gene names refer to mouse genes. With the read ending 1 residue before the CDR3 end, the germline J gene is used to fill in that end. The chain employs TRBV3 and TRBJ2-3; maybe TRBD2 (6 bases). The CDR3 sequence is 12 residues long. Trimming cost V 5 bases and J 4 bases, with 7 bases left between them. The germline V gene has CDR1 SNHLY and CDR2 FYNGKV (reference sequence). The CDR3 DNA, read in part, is TGTGCCAGCAGCGACTGGACAGAAACGCTGTAT. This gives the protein CASSDWTETLY. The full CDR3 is CASSDWTETLYF.

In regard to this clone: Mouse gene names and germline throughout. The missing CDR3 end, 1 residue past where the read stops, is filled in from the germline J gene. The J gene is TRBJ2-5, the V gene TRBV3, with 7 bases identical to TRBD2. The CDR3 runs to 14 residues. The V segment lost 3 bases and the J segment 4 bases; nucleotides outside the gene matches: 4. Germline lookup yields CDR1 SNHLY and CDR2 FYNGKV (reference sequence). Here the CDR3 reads CASSFWGVEDTQYF. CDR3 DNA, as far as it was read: TGTGCCAGCAGCTTTTGGGGGGTGGAAGACACCCAGTAC.

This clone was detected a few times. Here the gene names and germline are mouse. CDR3 region: CSSSQSQTGGISDYTF. CDR3 DNA (partial): TGCTCCAGCAGTCAATCGCAGACAGGGGGCATCTCCGACTACACC. The J gene is TRBJ1-2, the V gene TRBV23; the table names TRBD1, a call not compared with the DNA. The read ends 1 residue shy of where the CDR3 ends; the end is completed using the germline J gene. The V gene's germline CDR1 is KGHTA and CDR2 FQNQQP. The CDR3 has 16 amino acids.

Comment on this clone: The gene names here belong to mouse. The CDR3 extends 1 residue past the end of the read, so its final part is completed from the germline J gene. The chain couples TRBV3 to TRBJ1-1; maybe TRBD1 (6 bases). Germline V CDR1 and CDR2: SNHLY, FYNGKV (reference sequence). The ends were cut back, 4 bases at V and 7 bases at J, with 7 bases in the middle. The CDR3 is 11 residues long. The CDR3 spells CASSSRGEVFF. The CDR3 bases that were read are TGTGCCAGCAGCTCCAGGGGAGAAGTCTTC.

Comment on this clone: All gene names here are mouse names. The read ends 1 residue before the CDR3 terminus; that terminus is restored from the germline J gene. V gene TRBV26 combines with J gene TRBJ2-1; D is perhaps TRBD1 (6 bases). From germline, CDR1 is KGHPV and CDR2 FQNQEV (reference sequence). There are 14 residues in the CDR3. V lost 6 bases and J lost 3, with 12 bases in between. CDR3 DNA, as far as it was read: TGTGCCAGCAGCGCCGGGACACCCTATGCTGAGCAGTTC. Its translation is CASSAGTPYAEQF. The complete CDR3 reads CASSAGTPYAEQFF.

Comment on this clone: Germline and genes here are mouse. The CDR3 sequence: CASSLGDQAPLF. CDR3 DNA (partial): TGTGCCAGCAGTCTGGGGGACCAGGCTCCGCTT. The chain employs TRBV26 and TRBJ1-5, with unresolved D. The read falls 1 residue short of the CDR3 end, and the missing part is taken from the germline J gene. V dropped 2 bases and J dropped 5 bases, with 4 bases sitting between them. Germline CDR1 is KGHPV and CDR2 is FQNQEV (reference sequence). The length of the CDR3 is 12 residues.

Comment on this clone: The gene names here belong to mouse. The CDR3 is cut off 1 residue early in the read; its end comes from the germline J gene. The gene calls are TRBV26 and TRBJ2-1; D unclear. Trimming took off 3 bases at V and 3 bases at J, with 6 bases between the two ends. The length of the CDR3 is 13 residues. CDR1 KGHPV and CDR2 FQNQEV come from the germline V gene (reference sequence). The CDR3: CASSLYSYAEQFF. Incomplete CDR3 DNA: TGTGCCAGCAGTCTTTACAGCTATGCTGAGCAGTTC. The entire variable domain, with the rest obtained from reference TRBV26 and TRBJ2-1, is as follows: NSKVIQTPRYLVKGQGQKAKMRCIPEKGHPVVFWYQQNKNNEFKFLINFQNQEVLQQIDMTEKRFSAECPSNSPCSLEIQSSEAGDSALYLCASSLYSYAEQFFGPGTRLTVL.

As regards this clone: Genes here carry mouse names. CDR3 bases read: TGTGCCAGCAGCTGGGACACCAACGAAAGATTATTT. This gives the protein CASSWDTNERLF. The whole CDR3 region reads CASSWDTNERLFF. The chain carries TRBV3 and TRBJ1-4; D is perhaps TRBD1 (6 bases). The read gets to within 1 residue of the CDR3 end, and the germline J gene fills in the rest. The V end was cut by 4 bases, the J end by 3 bases, with 6 bases between. This CDR3 has 13 amino acids. The germline CDR1 and CDR2 sequences are SNHLY and FYNGKV (reference sequence).

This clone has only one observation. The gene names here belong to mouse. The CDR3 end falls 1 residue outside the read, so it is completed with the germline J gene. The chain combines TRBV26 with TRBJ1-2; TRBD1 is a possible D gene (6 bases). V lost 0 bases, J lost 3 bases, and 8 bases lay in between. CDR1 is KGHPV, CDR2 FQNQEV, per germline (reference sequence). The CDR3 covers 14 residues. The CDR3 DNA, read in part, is TGTGCCAGCAGTCTGTCACAGGGATACTCCGACTACACC. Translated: CASSLSQGYSDYT. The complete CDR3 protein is CASSLSQGYSDYTF.

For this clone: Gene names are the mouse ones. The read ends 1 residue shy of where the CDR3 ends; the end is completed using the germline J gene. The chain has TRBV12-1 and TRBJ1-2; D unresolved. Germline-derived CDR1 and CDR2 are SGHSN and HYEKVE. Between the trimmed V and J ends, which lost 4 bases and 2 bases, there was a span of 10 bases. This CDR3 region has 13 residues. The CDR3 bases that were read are TGTGCCAGCTCCCCCACGGGGAACTCCGACTACACC. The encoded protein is CASSPTGNSDYT. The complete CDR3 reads CASSPTGNSDYTF.

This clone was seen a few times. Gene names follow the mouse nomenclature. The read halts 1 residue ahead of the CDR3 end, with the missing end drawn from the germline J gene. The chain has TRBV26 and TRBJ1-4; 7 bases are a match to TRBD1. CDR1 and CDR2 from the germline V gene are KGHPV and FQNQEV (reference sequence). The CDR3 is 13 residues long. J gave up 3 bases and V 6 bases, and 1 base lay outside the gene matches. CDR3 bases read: TGTGCCAGCAGGGGGACAGCCAACGAAAGATTATTT. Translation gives CASRGTANERLF. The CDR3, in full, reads CASRGTANERLFF.

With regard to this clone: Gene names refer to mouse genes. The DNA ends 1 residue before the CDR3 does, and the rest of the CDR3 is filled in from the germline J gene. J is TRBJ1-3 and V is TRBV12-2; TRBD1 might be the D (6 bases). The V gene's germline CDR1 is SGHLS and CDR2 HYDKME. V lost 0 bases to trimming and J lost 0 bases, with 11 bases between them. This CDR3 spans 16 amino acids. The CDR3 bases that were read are TGTGCCAGCTCTCTCAGGGGGTCAAATTCTGGAAATACGCTCTAT. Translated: CASSLRGSNSGNTLY. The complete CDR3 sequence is CASSLRGSNSGNTLYF.

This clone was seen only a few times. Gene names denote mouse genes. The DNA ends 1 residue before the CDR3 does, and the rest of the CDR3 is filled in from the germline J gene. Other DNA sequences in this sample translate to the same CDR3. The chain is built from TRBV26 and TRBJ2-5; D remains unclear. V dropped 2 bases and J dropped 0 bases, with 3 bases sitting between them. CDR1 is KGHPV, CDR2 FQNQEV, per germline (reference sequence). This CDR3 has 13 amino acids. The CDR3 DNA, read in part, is TGTGCCAGCAGTCTGATTAACCAAGACACCCAGTAC. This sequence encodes CASSLINQDTQY. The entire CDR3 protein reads CASSLINQDTQYF.

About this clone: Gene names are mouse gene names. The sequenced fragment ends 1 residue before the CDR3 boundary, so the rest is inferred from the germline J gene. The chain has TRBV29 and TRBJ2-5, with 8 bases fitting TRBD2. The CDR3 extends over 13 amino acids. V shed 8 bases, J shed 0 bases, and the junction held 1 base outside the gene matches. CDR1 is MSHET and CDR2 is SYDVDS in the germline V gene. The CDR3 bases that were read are TGTGCTAGCGTGGGGGGGAACCAAGACACCCAGTAC. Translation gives CASVGGNQDTQY. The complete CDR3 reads CASVGGNQDTQYF. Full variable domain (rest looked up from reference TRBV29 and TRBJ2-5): DMKVTQMPRYLIKRMGENVLLECGQDMSHETMYWYRQDPGLGLQLIYISYDVDSNSEGDIPKGYRVSRKKREHFSLILDSAKTNQTSVYFCASVGGNQDTQYFGPGTRLLVL.

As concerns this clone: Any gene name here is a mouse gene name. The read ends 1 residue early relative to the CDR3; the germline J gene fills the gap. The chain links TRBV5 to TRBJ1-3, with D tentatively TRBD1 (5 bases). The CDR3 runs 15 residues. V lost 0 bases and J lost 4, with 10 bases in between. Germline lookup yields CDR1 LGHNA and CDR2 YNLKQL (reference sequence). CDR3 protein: CASSQDGGFGNTLYF. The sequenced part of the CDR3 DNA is TGTGCCAGCAGCCAAGATGGGGGGTTCGGAAATACGCTCTAT.